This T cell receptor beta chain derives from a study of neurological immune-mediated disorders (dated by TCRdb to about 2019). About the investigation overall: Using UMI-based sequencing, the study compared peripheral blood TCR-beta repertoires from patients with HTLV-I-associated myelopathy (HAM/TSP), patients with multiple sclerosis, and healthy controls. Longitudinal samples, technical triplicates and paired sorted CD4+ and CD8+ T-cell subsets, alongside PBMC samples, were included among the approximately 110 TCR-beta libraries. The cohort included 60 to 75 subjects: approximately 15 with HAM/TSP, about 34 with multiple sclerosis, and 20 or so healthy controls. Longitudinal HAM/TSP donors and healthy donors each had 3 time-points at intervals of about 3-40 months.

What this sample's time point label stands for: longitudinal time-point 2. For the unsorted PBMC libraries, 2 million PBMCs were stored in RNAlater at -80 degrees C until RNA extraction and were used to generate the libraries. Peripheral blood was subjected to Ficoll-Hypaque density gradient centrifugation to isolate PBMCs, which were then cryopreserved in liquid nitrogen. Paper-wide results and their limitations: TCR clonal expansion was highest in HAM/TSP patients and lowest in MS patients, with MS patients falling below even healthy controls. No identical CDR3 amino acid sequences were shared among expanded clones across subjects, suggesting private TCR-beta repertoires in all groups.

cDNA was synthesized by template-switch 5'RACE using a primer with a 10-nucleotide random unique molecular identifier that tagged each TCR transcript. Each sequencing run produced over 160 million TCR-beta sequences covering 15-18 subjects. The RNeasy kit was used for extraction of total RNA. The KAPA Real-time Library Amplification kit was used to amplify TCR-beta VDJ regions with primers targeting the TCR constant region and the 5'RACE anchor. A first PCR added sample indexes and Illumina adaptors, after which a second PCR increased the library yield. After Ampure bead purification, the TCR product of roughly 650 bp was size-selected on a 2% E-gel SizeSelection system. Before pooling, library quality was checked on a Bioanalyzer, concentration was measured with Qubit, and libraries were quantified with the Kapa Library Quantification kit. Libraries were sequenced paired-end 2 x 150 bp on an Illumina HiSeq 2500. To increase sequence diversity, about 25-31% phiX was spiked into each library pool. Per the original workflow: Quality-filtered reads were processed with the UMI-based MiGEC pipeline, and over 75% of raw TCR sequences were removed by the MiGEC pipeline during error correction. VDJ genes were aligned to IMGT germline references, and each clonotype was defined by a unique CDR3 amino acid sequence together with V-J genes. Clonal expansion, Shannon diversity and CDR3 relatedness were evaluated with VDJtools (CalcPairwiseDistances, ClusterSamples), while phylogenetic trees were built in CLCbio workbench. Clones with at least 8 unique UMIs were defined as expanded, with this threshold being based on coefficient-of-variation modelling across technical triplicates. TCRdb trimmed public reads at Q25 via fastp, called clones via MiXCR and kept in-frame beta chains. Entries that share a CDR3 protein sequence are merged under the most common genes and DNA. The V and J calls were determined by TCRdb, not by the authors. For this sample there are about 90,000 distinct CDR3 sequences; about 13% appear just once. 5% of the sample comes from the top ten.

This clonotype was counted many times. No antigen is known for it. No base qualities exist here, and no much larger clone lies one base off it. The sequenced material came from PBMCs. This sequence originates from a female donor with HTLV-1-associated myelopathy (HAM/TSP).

The CDR3 region: CSAREGRESSYEQYF. The DNA sequence is TGCAGTGCTAGAGAGGGCCGGGAGAGCTCCTACGAGCAGTACTTC. Recombination linked TRBV20-1 to TRBJ2-7, with TRBD2 as a weak D call on 6 bases. The CDR3, from cysteine to phenylalanine, totals 15 residues. Only the CDR3 region is kept as DNA, spanning 45 bases read in frame from base 1. V loses 0 bases of germline sequence and J loses 0 bases, and the interval between the two ends is 12 bases. The germline V gene (reference sequence) supplies CDR1 DFQATT and CDR2 SNEGSKA.